These 15 T cell receptor beta chains were sequenced from one sample in a study of T cell responses to AZD1222 COVID-19 vaccine. Sequencing used immunoSEQ multiplex PCR; TCRdb keeps in-frame clones, though not all of them. Of 95,000 to 150,000 clones in the sample, roughly 90% were seen once. The sequences come from peripheral blood, collected on day 0 of AZD1222 vaccination. The source of these receptors is an adult in good health.

The chain recombines TRBV28 with TRBJ1-2; the D is unclear. The germline V gene encodes CDR1 MDHEN and CDR2 SYDVKM. The length of the CDR3 is 14 residues. V lost 6 bases and J lost 4, with 15 bases in between. In DNA form, the CDR3 reads TGTGCCAGCAGCCCGAGGCCGGCTGGCTATGGCTACACCTTC. This encodes CASSPRPAGYGYTF.

The rearrangement links TRBV7-8 to TRBJ2-7; 10 bases are a match to TRBD2. CDR1 is SGHVS, CDR2 FQNEAQ, per germline. This CDR3 has 15 amino acids. The V gene end was trimmed by 0 bases and the J gene end by 2 bases; junction bases not matched to a gene: 1. The CDR3 loop reads CASSLALAGTYEQYF. The CDR3, as DNA: TGTGCCAGCAGCTTAGCACTAGCGGGAACCTACGAGCAGTACTTC.

J is TRBJ2-3 and V is TRBV7-2; TRBD2 matches at 14 bases. After removal of 5 bases from V and 4 bases from J, the junction contained 8 bases not matched to a gene. Germline V gives CDR1 SGHTA, CDR2 FQGNSA. This CDR3 contains 17 residues. This CDR3 reads CASSKRTSGGKADTQYF. The CDR3 DNA reads as TGTGCCAGCAGCAAACGGACTAGCGGGGGGAAAGCAGATACGCAGTATTTT.

The chain joins TRBV3-1 (or the pseudogene TRBV3-2) to TRBJ2-2; 9 bases are a match to TRBD2. J gave up 9 bases and V 4 bases, and 9 bases lay outside the gene matches. Per germline, CDR1 LGHDT and CDR2 YNNKEL (reference sequence). This CDR3 is built from 15 residues. Here the CDR3 reads CASSRSAGGQWELFF. The DNA for the CDR3 is TGTGCCAGCAGCCGCAGCGCGGGGGGGCAGTGGGAGCTGTTTTTT.

V usage is TRBV21-1 and J usage is TRBJ1-5. TRBV21-1 is labeled a pseudogene. The CDR3 length is 17 residues. For the CDR3, the DNA is TGTGCCAGCAGCAAAGCAAGAGCCAGCCAAAACAATCAGCCCCAGCATTTT. Encoded protein: CASSKARASQNNQPQHF.

The sample holds one count of this clone. The V call is TRBV4-1, the J call TRBJ2-4; TRBD1 aligns across 8 bases. The ends lost 6 bases at V and 5 bases at J; junction bases unmatched: 9. The CDR3 is 15 amino acids. Germline CDR1 is MGHRA and CDR2 is YSYEKL. The CDR3 protein is CASRPTGVGENIQYF. CDR3 DNA sequence: TGCGCCAGCAGACCGACAGGGGTGGGCGAAAACATTCAGTACTTC.

Here the CDR3 reads CASSLATAGELFF. DNA for the CDR3: TGCGCCAGCAGCTTGGCCACGGCCGGGGAGCTGTTTTTT. The chain couples TRBV5-1 to TRBJ2-2, with unresolved D. The germline V gene encodes CDR1 SGHRS and CDR2 YFSETQ. This CDR3 spans 13 amino acids. V lost 0 bases and J lost 6, with 6 bases in between. Full variable domain (remainder filled in from reference TRBV5-1 and TRBJ2-2): KAGVTQTPRYLIKTRGQQVTLSCSPISGHRSVSWYQQTPGQGLQFLFEYFSETQRNKGNFPGRFSGRQFSNSRSEMNVSTLELGDSALYLCASSLATAGELFFGEGSRLTVL.

This rearrangement joins TRBV30 to TRBJ2-1, with D uncertain. V was clipped by 2 bases and J by 7 bases, with 15 bases between them. CDR1 is GTSNPN and CDR2 is SVGIG in the germline V gene (reference sequence). This CDR3 comprises 14 residues. The chain's CDR3 is CAWSILLGRNEQFF. The CDR3 DNA follows: TGTGCCTGGAGTATCCTCCTAGGGCGAAATGAGCAGTTCTTC. The entire variable domain, with the rest obtained from reference TRBV30 and TRBJ2-1, is as follows: SQTIHQWPATLVQPVGSPLSLECTVEGTSNPNLYWYRQAAGRGLQLLFYSVGIGQISSEVPQNLSASRPQDRQFILSSKKLLLSDSGFYLCAWSILLGRNEQFFGPGTRLTVL.

CDR3 sequence (DNA): TGTGCCTGGAGTGTAGGGACGACGAACACTGAAGCTTTCTTT. This translates into CAWSVGTTNTEAFF. This chain uses TRBV30 with TRBJ1-1; maybe TRBD1 (5 bases). This CDR3 is built from 14 residues. In germline, CDR1 is GTSNPN, CDR2 SVGIG (reference sequence). V lost 0 bases and J 1 base, leaving 9 bases between the germline ends. The full variable domain, in which reference TRBV30 and TRBJ1-1 provide the parts outside the CDR3, is SQTIHQWPATLVQPVGSPLSLECTVEGTSNPNLYWYRQAAGRGLQLLFYSVGIGQISSEVPQNLSASRPQDRQFILSSKKLLLSDSGFYLCAWSVGTTNTEAFFGQGTRLTVV.

The chain carries TRBV3-1 (or the pseudogene TRBV3-2) and TRBJ2-7; TRBD1 matches at 9 bases. Germline V lookup: CDR1 LGHDT, CDR2 YNNKEL (reference sequence). The CDR3 has 14 residues. J lost 5 bases, V lost 4 bases, and 6 bases had no gene match. CDR3 protein: CASSPRDRAHEQYF. The CDR3 DNA sequence: TGTGCCAGCAGCCCCCGGGACAGGGCCCACGAGCAGTACTTC.

This chain joins TRBV6-5 and TRBJ1-1; tentatively, D is TRBD1 (5 bases). V lost 6 bases to trimming and J lost 2 bases, with 13 bases between them. In germline, CDR1 is MNHEY, CDR2 SVGAGI. This CDR3 has 14 residues. CDR3 amino acids: CASRPQDRNTEAFF. In DNA form, the CDR3 reads TGTGCCAGCAGGCCCCAAGACAGAAACACTGAAGCTTTCTTT.

The chain combines TRBV7-9 with TRBJ2-3; 9 bases map to TRBD2. The CDR3 runs 15 residues. The J segment lost 1 base and the V segment lost 1 base, leaving 0 bases of the junction unmatched. Germline loops: CDR1 SEHNR, CDR2 FQNEAQ (reference sequence). The CDR3 spells CASSLGTSGTDTQYF. The CDR3 DNA reads as TGTGCCAGCAGCTTAGGGACTAGCGGCACAGATACGCAGTATTTT.

The chain carries TRBV29-1 and TRBJ2-3; D is perhaps TRBD1 (7 bases). Germline CDR1 and CDR2: SQVTM and ANQGSEA. V was shortened by 7 bases and J by 6 bases, with 23 bases between the two germline ends. The length of the CDR3 is 15 residues. CDR3 sequence reads: CSAPLRDPGGDTQYF. CDR3 nucleotide sequence: TGCAGCGCCCCCCTAAGAGACCCAGGGGGGGATACGCAGTATTTT.

This sequence joins TRBV19 and TRBJ2-1; D tentatively fits TRBD1 or TRBD2 (6 bases each). Trimming left V 1 base short and J 5 bases short, with 12 bases between. CDR3 length equals 15 residues. Germline-derived CDR1 and CDR2 are LNHDA and SQIVND (reference sequence). DNA of the CDR3: TGTGCCAGTAGTATAGCGAGGGGGGCTCACAATGAGCAGTTCTTC. Translating it yields CASSIARGAHNEQFF.

The chain uses TRBV5-6 and TRBJ1-5, with 8 bases lining up with TRBD1. In germline, CDR1 is SGHDT, CDR2 YYEEEE. The V and J ends lost 1 base and 8 bases, in that order; junction bases with no gene match: 8. This CDR3 region has 15 residues. The CDR3 DNA follows: TGTGCCAGCAGCTTGAGGGACAGGTCCAGCAAGCCCCAGCATTTT. Its translation: CASSLRDRSSKPQHF.